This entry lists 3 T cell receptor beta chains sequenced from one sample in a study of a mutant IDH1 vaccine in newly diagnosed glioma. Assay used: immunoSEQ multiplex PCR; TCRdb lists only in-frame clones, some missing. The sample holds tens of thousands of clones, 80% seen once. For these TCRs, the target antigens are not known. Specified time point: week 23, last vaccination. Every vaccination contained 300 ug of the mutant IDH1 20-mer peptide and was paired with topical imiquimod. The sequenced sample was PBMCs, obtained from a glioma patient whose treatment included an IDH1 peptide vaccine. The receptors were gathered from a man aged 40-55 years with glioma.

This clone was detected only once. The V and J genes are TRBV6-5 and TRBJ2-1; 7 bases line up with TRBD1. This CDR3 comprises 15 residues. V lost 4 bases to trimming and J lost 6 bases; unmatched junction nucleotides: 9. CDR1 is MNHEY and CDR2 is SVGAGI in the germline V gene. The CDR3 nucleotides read TGTGCCAGCAGTTTAACAGGGGTCAGAGGCAATGAGCAGTTCTTC. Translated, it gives CASSLTGVRGNEQFF.

CDR3 DNA sequence: TGTGCCAGCTCACCCCAGGGGGCGGCCAAAAACATTCAGTACTTC. This gives the protein CASSPQGAAKNIQYF. The gene calls are TRBV18 and TRBJ2-4; 8 bases align to TRBD1. Germline values: CDR1 KGHSH, CDR2 LQKENI. The CDR3 is made up of 15 amino acids. With V trimmed by 3 bases and J by 1 base, 2 bases remained unmatched.

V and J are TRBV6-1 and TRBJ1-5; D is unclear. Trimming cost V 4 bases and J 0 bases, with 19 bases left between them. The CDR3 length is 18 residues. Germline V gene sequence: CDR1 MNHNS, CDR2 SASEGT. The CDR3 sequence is CASSAPGGVLRSNQPQHF. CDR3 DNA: TGTGCCAGCAGTGCCCCGGGCGGAGTCCTCCGTAGCAATCAGCCCCAGCATTTT.